The 22 T cell receptor beta chains below come from one sample, sequenced in a study of T cells in pancreatic ductal adenocarcinoma. Selected pancreatic ductal adenocarcinoma patients had undergone surgery without neoadjuvant therapy. Only in-frame clones appear in the TCRdb table, and some are missing; sequencing was by immunoSEQ multiplex PCR. The data contain roughly 100,000 clones, more than 90% of them seen just once; the ten biggest clones take up approximately 3.1%. Sequencing input: PBMCs. The receptors originated from a human donor with pancreatic ductal adenocarcinoma.

This clone was observed a single time. The chain has TRBV11-2 and TRBJ1-5; TRBD1 agrees at 12 bases. Germline assignment: CDR1 SGHAT and CDR2 FQNNGV. V shed 0 bases and J 7 bases; nucleotides not matched to a gene: 10. CDR3 size: 18 residues. CDR3 amino acids: CASSLEPGGTGGRQPQHF. Here the CDR3 DNA reads TGTGCCAGCAGCTTAGAACCTGGAGGGACAGGGGGCAGGCAGCCCCAGCATTTT.

This chain uses TRBV9 with TRBJ2-2; perhaps TRBD1 as D (8 bases). Germline CDR1 reads SGDLS; CDR2 reads YYNGEE. Trimming left V 3 bases short and J 5 bases short, with 14 bases between. This CDR3 has 15 amino acids. CDR3 DNA sequence: TGTGCCAGCAGCGCCTACAGGGGGGGGACCGGGGAGCTGTTTTTT. It codes for CASSAYRGGTGELFF.

The chain joins TRBV28 to TRBJ2-4, with D tentatively TRBD2 (6 bases). CDR1 is MDHEN, CDR2 SYDVKM, per germline. The germline V and J ends were trimmed by 6 bases and 6 bases, with 15 bases remaining between them. This CDR3 is built from 14 residues. The CDR3 loop reads CASSYGRRGNIQYF. DNA for the CDR3: TGTGCCAGCAGCTACGGACGGAGGGGAAACATTCAGTACTTC.

This chain joins TRBV2 and TRBJ2-5; no firm D call. Germline-derived CDR1 and CDR2 are SNHLY and FYNNEI. This CDR3 contains 14 residues. V was pared by 7 bases and J by 5 bases, with 17 bases between. CDR3 in amino acids: CASTPEASRETQYF. The CDR3 region has the DNA TGTGCCAGCACCCCTGAGGCTAGTCGTGAGACCCAGTACTTC.

The rearrangement links TRBV9 to TRBJ2-3; a possible D gene is TRBD2 (5 bases). V was shortened by 3 bases and J by 3 bases, with 14 bases between the two germline ends. Germline loops: CDR1 SGDLS, CDR2 YYNGEE. The CDR3 is 15 amino acids. The CDR3 sequence: CASSGSLGSTDTQYF. Written as DNA, the CDR3 is TGTGCCAGCAGCGGATCCTTGGGGAGTACAGATACGCAGTATTTT.

This chain links TRBV28 with TRBJ1-4; D is perhaps TRBD1 (6 bases). Germline V gene lookup returns CDR1 MDHEN and CDR2 SYDVKM. The CDR3 is 14 residues long. V lost 3 bases and J lost 5, with 10 bases in between. In DNA, the CDR3 is TGTGCCAGCAGTTTTTGGGACAAAAATGAAAAACTGTTTTTT. Its protein product is CASSFWDKNEKLFF.

The chain uses TRBV7-9 and TRBJ1-4; 9 bases match TRBD1. The V segment lost 6 bases and the J segment 7 bases; nucleotides outside the gene matches: 9. Germline assignment: CDR1 SEHNR and CDR2 FQNEAQ (reference sequence). This CDR3 has 15 amino acids. This chain's CDR3 is CASSYRDRESEKLFF. The CDR3 DNA reads TGTGCCAGCAGTTACCGGGACAGGGAGTCTGAAAAACTGTTTTTT.

The genes are TRBV11-2 and TRBJ2-7; D is ambiguous. Germline CDR1 SGHAT, CDR2 FQNNGV. The ends were cut back, 1 base at V and 3 bases at J, with 13 bases in the middle. The CDR3 is 15 amino acids. The CDR3 region has the DNA TGTGCCAGCAGCTTAGGCGGCGGTCTAAACTACGAGCAGTACTTC. Translated, it gives CASSLGGGLNYEQYF.

The rearrangement uses TRBV19 and TRBJ2-1, with D maybe TRBD2 (6 bases). Looked up from germline, CDR1 is LNHDA and CDR2 is SQIVND (reference sequence). V gave up 5 bases and J gave up 2 bases, with 16 bases separating them. The CDR3 length is 16 residues. The CDR3 region is CASSHERAYPYNEQFF. In DNA form, the CDR3 reads TGTGCCAGTAGTCACGAGCGGGCCTATCCCTACAATGAGCAGTTCTTC.

This chain links TRBV5-1 with TRBJ2-5; D is possibly TRBD2 (6 bases). Germline-derived CDR1 and CDR2 are SGHRS and YFSETQ. The CDR3 length is 14 residues. V was cut by 4 bases and J by 1 base, with 11 bases left in between. CDR3 sequence reads: CASSLGGAQETQYF. As DNA, the CDR3 is TGCGCCAGCAGCCTCGGGGGAGCCCAAGAGACCCAGTACTTC.

V usage is TRBV10-3 and J usage is TRBJ2-7, with 9 bases identical to TRBD1. CDR3 size: 13 residues. CDR1 and CDR2 (germline): ENHRY, SYGVKD. The V gene end was trimmed by 5 bases and the J gene end by 6 bases; junction bases not matched to a gene: 5. The CDR3, as DNA: TGTGCCATCAGTCGGGACAGGGTGATCGAGCAGTACTTC. The encoded protein is CAISRDRVIEQYF.

The chain employs TRBV9 and TRBJ2-3; D is uncertain. CDR1 and CDR2 from the germline V gene are SGDLS and YYNGEE. Trimming removed 0 bases at V and 5 bases at J, with 4 bases between. The CDR3 sequence is 12 residues long. Here the CDR3 reads CASSVGLDTQYF. The CDR3 DNA reads as TGTGCCAGCAGCGTAGGGCTAGATACGCAGTATTTT. Filled out from reference TRBV9 and TRBJ2-3, the complete variable domain reads DSGVTQTPKHLITATGQRVTLRCSPRSGDLSVYWYQQSLDQGLQFLIQYYNGEERAKGNILERFSAQQFPDLHSELNLSSLELGDSALYFCASSVGLDTQYFGPGTRLTVL.

The chain joins TRBV9 to TRBJ2-2; the D is unclear. Trimming removed 3 bases from V and 0 bases from J, with 3 bases in between. The CDR3 contains 13 residues. CDR1 is SGDLS and CDR2 is YYNGEE in the germline V gene. The CDR3 DNA reads TGTGCCAGCAGCGCAACGAACACCGGGGAGCTGTTTTTT. Protein product: CASSATNTGELFF.

This rearrangement joins TRBV2 to TRBJ1-1; no firm D call. Germline lookup yields CDR1 SNHLY and CDR2 FYNNEI. This CDR3 has 13 residues. V was trimmed by 8 bases and J by 4 bases, leaving 14 bases between them. CDR3 DNA sequence: TGTGCCAGCGTCGCCACCCCGGGCACTGAAGCTTTCTTT. This translates into CASVATPGTEAFF.

This sequence joins TRBV5-8 and TRBJ1-2; TRBD1 matches 10 bases. The CDR3 totals 17 residues. CDR1 and CDR2 (germline): SGHTS, YDEGEE. The V gene end was trimmed by 0 bases and the J gene end by 6 bases; junction bases not matched to a gene: 11. For the CDR3, the DNA is TGTGCCAGCAGCTTGGTCCTCGCCGGGACAGGGGTGGATGGCTACACCTTC. Amino acid sequence: CASSLVLAGTGVDGYTF.

V and J are TRBV29-1 and TRBJ2-7; D may be TRBD1 (6 bases). CDR1 and CDR2 from the germline V gene are SQVTM and ANQGSEA. Trimming removed 6 bases at V and 0 bases at J, with 12 bases between. The CDR3 has 13 amino acids. This CDR3 is CSVARDISYEQYF. In DNA, the CDR3 is TGCAGCGTCGCTCGGGACATCTCCTACGAGCAGTACTTC.

This chain joins TRBV18 and TRBJ2-5; the D gene is possibly TRBD1 (6 bases). Germline V gene data show CDR1 as KGHSH and CDR2 as LQKENI. The CDR3 length is 15 residues. V was clipped by 1 base and J by 0 bases, with 9 bases between them. Here the CDR3 reads CASSPRQGHQETQYF. CDR3 nucleotides: TGTGCCAGCTCACCACGGCAGGGGCACCAAGAGACCCAGTACTTC. Together with reference TRBV18 and TRBJ2-5, the CDR3 gives the full variable domain: NAGVMQNPRHLVRRRGQEARLRCSPMKGHSHVYWYRQLPEEGLKFMVYLQKENIIDESGMPKERFSAEFPKEGPSILRIQQVVRGDSAAYFCASSPRQGHQETQYFGPGTRLLVL.

The CDR3 coding sequence is TGTGCCAGCAGCTTACTAGCCACAGATACGCAGTATTTT. Translated: CASSLLATDTQYF. V and J are TRBV5-5 and TRBJ2-3; possible D gene TRBD2, 6 bases. The CDR3 has 13 amino acids. V lost 2 bases and J 2 bases, leaving 6 bases between the germline ends. Germline loops: CDR1 SGHKS, CDR2 YYEKEE (reference sequence).

The CDR3 region has the DNA TGTGCCATCAGTCCAGGGCAAGAGACCCAGTACTTC. Residues: CAISPGQETQYF. The V call is TRBV10-3, the J call TRBJ2-5, with D perhaps matching TRBD1 (5 bases). Trimming removed 5 bases at V and 2 bases at J, with 6 bases between. The CDR3 consists of 12 residues. The germline CDR1 and CDR2 sequences are ENHRY and SYGVKD.

As for this clone: At the DNA level, this CDR3 is encoded by other sequences in the same sample as well. The chain employs TRBV2 and TRBJ2-7; perhaps TRBD1 as D (5 bases). V lost 3 bases and J lost 1, with 7 bases in between. Germline CDR1 reads SNHLY; CDR2 reads FYNNEI. CDR3 size: 13 residues. The CDR3 bases are TGTGCCAGCAGTGAGCAGGGTTCCTACGAGCAGTACTTC. This sequence encodes CASSEQGSYEQYF.

This rearrangement joins TRBV4-1 to TRBJ2-3; 9 positions match TRBD2. CDR3 size: 19 residues. Germline loops: CDR1 MGHRA, CDR2 YSYEKL. Germline trimming cut 1 base from V and 3 bases from J; bases unmatched to any gene: 14. The CDR3 bases are TGCGCCAGCAGCCAAGTGGGTGCGGGAGGGCCCACAGGGACAGATACGCAGTATTTT. Its protein product is CASSQVGAGGPTGTDTQYF.

The chain has TRBV28 and TRBJ2-7, with D tentatively TRBD1 (5 bases). Germline CDR1 and CDR2: MDHEN and SYDVKM. Trimming shortened V by 6 bases and J by 3 bases, and 15 bases separated the two germline ends. CDR3 length equals 14 residues. The CDR3 nucleotides are TGTGCCAGCAGAAACTGGACAAGATTCTACGAGCAGTACTTC. It encodes CASRNWTRFYEQYF.